This T cell receptor beta chain emerged from a study of T cells in narcolepsy. Study overall: Patients with NT1 or NT2 and healthy control donors were enrolled. Study-wide results and limits: Blood of same and different patients, but not healthy controls, reportedly held recurring autoreactive clonotypes. Autoreactive clone sequences were missing from some blood memory CD4+ repertoires. Autoreactive HCRT-specific and TRIB2-specific clonotypes were marked in same-patient CSF-versus-blood CD4+ comparisons.

Here immunoSEQ multiplex PCR was the method, and the copy in TCRdb shows in-frame clones only, minus some. Found here are 25,000 to 35,000 clones, 79% of them singletons; the top ten hold less than 8.5%. There are 16 residues in the CDR3. CDR1 and CDR2 from the germline V gene are SGHTA and FQGNSA. The ends lost 2 bases at V and 0 bases at J; junction bases unmatched: 5. As concerns this clone: What it recognizes is unknown.

This receptor was identified in a human donor in good health. The sequenced sample consisted of memory (CD45RA-) CD4+ T cells from blood. The chain carries TRBV7-2 and TRBJ1-2; 8 bases fit TRBD1. In DNA form, the CDR3 reads TGTGCCAGCAGCTTATGGGTGACAGGGGCTAACTATGGCTACACCTTC. It specifies CASSLWVTGANYGYTF.